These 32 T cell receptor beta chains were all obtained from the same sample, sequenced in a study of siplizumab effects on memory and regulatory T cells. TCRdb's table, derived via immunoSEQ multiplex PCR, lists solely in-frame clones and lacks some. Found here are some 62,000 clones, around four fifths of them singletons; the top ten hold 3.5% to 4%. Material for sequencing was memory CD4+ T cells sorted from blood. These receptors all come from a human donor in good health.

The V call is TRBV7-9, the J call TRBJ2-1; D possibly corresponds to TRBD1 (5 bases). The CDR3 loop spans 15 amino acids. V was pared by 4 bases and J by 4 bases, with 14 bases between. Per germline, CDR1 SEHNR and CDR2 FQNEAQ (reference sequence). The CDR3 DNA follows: TGTGCCAGCAGCTCACAGGCCTCAGCATACAATGAGCAGTTCTTC. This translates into CASSSQASAYNEQFF.

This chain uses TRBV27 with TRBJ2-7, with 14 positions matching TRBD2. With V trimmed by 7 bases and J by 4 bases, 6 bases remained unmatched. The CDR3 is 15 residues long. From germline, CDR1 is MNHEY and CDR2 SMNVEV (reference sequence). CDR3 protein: CASIGTSGGHYEQYF. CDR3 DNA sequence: TGTGCCAGCATCGGGACTAGCGGGGGTCATTACGAGCAGTACTTC.

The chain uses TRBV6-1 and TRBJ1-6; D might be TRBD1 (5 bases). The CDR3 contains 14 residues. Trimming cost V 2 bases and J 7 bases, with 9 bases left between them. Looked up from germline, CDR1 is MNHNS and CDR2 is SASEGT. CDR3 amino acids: CASSEQGRNSPLHF. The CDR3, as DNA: TGTGCCAGCAGTGAACAGGGACGAAATTCACCCCTCCACTTT.

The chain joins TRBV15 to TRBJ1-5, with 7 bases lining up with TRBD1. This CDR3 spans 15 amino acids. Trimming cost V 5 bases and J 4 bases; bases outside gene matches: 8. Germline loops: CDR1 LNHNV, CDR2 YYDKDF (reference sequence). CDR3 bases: TGTGCCACCAGCGGCGAGGGGGCCCTTAATCAGCCCCAGCATTTT. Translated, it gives CATSGEGALNQPQHF.

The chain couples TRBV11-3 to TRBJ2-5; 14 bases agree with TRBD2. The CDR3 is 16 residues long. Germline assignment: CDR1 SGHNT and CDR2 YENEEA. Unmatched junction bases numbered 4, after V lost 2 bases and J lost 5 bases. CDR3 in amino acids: CASSLSTSGGAETQYF. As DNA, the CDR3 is TGTGCCAGCAGCTTATCGACTAGCGGGGGGGCCGAGACCCAGTACTTC.

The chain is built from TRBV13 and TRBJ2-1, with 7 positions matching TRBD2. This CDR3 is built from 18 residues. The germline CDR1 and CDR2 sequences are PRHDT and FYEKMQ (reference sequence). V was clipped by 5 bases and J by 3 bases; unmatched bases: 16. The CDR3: CASSPSTWAGDVYNEQFF. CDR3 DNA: TGTGCCAGCAGCCCCTCTACCTGGGCGGGAGATGTCTACAATGAGCAGTTCTTC.

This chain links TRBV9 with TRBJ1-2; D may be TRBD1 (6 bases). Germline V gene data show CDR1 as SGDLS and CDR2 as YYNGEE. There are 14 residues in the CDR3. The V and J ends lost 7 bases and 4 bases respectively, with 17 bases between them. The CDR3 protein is CASGRWGRGYGYTF. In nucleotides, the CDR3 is TGTGCCAGCGGCCGGTGGGGGCGCGGCTATGGCTACACCTTC.

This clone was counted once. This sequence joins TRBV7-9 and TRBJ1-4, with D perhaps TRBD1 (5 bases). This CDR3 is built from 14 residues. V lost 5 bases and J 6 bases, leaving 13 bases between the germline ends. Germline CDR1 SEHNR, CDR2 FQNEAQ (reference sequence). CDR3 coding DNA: TGTGCCAGCAGCCTTCGGGGGGAACATGAAAAACTGTTTTTT. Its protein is CASSLRGEHEKLFF.

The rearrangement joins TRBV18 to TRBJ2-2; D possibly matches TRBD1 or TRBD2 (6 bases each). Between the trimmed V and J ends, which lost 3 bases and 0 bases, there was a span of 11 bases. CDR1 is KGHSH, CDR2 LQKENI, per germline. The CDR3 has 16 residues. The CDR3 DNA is TGTGCCAGCTCACCGGGGGGACATACGAACACCGGGGAGCTGTTTTTT. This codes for CASSPGGHTNTGELFF.

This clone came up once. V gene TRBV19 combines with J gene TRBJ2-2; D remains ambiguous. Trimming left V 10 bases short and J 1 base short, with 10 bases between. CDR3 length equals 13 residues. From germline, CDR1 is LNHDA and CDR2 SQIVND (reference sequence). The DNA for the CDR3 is TGTGCCATTACTGAGAGGAACACCGGGGAGCTGTTTTTT. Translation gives CAITERNTGELFF. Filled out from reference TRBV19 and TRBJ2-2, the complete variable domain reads DGGITQSPKYLFRKEGQNVTLSCEQNLNHDAMYWYRQDPGQGLRLIYYSQIVNDFQKGDIAEGYSVSREKKESFPLTVTSAQKNPTAFYLCAITERNTGELFFGEGSRLTVL.

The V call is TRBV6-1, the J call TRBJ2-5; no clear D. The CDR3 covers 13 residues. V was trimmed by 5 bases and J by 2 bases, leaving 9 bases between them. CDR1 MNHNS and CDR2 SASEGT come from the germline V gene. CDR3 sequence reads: CASSTGSQETQYF. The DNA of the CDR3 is TGTGCCAGCAGTACCGGGTCTCAAGAGACCCAGTACTTC.

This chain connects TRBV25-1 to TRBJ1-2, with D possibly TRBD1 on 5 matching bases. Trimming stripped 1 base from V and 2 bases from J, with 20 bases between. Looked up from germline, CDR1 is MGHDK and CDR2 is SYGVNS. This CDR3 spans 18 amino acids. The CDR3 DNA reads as TGTGCCAGCAGTGAATCGAGTCCGCTCTGGGACCACAACTATGGCTACACCTTC. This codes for CASSESSPLWDHNYGYTF.

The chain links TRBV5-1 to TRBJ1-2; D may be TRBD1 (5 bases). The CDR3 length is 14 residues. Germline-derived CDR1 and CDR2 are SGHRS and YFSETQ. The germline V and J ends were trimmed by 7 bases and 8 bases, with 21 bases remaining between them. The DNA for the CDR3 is TGCGCCAGCCATCCCGGGGACGGAGATAGGGGCTACACCTTC. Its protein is CASHPGDGDRGYTF.

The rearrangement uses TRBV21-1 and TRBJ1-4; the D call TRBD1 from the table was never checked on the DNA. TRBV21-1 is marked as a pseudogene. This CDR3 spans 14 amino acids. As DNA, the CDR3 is TGTGCCAGCAGCACAGGGACAGGGGGTGAAAAACTGTTTTTT. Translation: CASSTGTGGEKLFF.

CDR3 protein: CAISVTGDHTDTQYF. In DNA form, the CDR3 reads TGTGCCATCAGTGTCACAGGGGACCACACAGATACGCAGTATTTT. V gene TRBV10-3 combines with J gene TRBJ2-3; TRBD1 aligns across 7 bases. This CDR3 region has 15 residues. Germline CDR1 and CDR2: ENHRY and SYGVKD. Germline trimming cut 4 bases from V and 2 bases from J; bases unmatched to any gene: 6.

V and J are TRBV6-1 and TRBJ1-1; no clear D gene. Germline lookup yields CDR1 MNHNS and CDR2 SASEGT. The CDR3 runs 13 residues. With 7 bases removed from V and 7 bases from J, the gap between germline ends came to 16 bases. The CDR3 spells CASKPWGGFEAFF. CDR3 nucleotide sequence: TGTGCCAGCAAGCCGTGGGGAGGATTTGAAGCTTTCTTT.

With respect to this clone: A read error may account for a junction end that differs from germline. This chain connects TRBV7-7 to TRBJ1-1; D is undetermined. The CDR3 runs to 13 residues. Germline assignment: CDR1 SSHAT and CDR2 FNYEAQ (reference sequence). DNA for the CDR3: TGTGCTAGCAGCCTAAGTTGGAACACTGAAGCTTTCTTT. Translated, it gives CASSLSWNTEAFF. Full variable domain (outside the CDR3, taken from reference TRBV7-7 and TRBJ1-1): GAGVSQSPRYKVTKRGQDVTLRCDPISSHATLYWYQQALGQGPEFLTYFNYEAQPDKSGLPSDRFSAERPEGSISTLTIQRTEQRDSAMYRCASSLSWNTEAFFGQGTRLTVV.

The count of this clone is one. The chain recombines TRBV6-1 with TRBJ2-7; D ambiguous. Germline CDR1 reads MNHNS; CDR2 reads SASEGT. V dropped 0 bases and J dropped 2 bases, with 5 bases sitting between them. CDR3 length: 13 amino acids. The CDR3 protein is CASSEAPAYEQYF. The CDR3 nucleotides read TGTGCCAGCAGTGAAGCCCCAGCCTACGAGCAGTACTTC.

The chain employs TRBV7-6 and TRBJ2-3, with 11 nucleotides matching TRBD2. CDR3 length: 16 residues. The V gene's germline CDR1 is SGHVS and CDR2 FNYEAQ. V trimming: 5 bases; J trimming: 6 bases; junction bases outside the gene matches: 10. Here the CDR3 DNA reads TGTGCCAGCAGCCCACTAGCGGGGGCCGGAGTTGATACGCAGTATTTT. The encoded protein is CASSPLAGAGVDTQYF.

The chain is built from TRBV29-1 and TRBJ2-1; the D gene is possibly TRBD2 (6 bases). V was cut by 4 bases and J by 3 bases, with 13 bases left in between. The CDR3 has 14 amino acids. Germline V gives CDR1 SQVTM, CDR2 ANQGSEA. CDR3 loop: CSVVSAGLYNEQFF. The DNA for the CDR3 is TGCAGCGTTGTTTCGGCGGGACTCTACAATGAGCAGTTCTTC.

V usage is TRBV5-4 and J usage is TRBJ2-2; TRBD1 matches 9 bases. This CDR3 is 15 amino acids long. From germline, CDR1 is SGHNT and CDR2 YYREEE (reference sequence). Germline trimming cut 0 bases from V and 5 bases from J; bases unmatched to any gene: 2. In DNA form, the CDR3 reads TGTGCCAGCAGCTTGGGGGACAGGGAGACCGGGGAGCTGTTTTTT. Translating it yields CASSLGDRETGELFF.

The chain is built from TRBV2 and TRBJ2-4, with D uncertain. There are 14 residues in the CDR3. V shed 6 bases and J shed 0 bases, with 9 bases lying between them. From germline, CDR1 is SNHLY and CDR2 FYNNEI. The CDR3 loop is CASSYTGAKNIQYF. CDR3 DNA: TGTGCCAGCAGCTACACGGGAGCCAAAAACATTCAGTACTTC.

The CDR3 coding sequence is TGCGCCAGCAGCTTAGACAGGCCTGGAAACACCATATATTTT. Protein: CASSLDRPGNTIYF. The chain links TRBV5-1 to TRBJ1-3; TRBD1 might be the D (6 bases). The CDR3 totals 14 residues. With 2 bases removed from V and 2 bases from J, the gap between germline ends came to 8 bases. Germline V gene sequence: CDR1 SGHRS, CDR2 YFSETQ. Combining the CDR3 with reference TRBV5-1 and TRBJ1-3 gives the whole variable domain KAGVTQTPRYLIKTRGQQVTLSCSPISGHRSVSWYQQTPGQGLQFLFEYFSETQRNKGNFPGRFSGRQFSNSRSEMNVSTLELGDSALYLCASSLDRPGNTIYFGEGSWLTVV.

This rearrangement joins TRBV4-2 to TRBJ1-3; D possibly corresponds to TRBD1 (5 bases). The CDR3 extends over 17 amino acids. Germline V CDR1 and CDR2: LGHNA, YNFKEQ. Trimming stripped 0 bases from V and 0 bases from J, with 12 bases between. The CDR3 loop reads CASSQEYGGSSGNTIYF. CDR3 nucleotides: TGTGCCAGCAGCCAAGAATATGGGGGGAGCTCTGGAAACACCATATATTTT.

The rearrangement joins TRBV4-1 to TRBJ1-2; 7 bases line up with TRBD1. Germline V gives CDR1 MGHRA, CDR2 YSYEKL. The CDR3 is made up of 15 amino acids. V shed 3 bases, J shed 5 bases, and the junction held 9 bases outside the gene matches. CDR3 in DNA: TGCGCCAGCAGCCATTCCCCCGGACAGGCTTATGGCTACACCTTC. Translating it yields CASSHSPGQAYGYTF.

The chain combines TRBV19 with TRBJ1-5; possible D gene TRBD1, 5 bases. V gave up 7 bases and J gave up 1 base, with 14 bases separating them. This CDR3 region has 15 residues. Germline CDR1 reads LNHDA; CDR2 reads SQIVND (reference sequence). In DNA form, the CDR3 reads TGTGCCAGTACCCCCCAGGGAGGGAGCAATCAGCCCCAGCATTTT. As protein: CASTPQGGSNQPQHF.

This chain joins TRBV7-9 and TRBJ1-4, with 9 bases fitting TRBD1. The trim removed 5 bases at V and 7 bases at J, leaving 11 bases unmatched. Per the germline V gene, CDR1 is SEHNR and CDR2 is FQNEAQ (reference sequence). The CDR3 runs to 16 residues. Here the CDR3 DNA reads TGTGCCAGCAGCCTAGACTTGACAGGGGGAACTGAAAAACTGTTTTTT. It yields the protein CASSLDLTGGTEKLFF.

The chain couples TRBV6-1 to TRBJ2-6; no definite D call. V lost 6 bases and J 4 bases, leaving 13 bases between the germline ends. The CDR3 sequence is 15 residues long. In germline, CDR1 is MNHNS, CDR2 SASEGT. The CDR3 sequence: CASRLLRLGANVLTF. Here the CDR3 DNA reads TGTGCCAGCAGGCTTCTACGCCTGGGGGCCAACGTCCTGACTTTC.

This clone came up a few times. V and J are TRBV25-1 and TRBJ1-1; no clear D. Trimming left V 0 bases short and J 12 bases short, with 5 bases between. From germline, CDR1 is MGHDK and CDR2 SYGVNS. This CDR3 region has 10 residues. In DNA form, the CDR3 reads TGTGCCAGCAGTGAATATGTAACTTTCTTT. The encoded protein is CASSEYVTFF.

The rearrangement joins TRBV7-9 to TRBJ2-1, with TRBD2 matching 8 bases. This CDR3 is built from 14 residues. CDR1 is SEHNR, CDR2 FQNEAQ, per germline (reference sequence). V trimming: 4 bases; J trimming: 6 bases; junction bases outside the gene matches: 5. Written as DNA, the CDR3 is TGTGCCAGCAGCTGGGGAGCGGGGGCCAATGAGCAGTTCTTC. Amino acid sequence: CASSWGAGANEQFF.

CDR3 sequence: CASSPRLAGGTGELFF. The CDR3 nucleotides read TGTGCCAGCAGCCCCCGACTAGCGGGAGGCACCGGGGAGCTGTTTTTT. The chain employs TRBV14 and TRBJ2-2; TRBD2 aligns across 13 bases. The CDR3 loop spans 16 amino acids. CDR1 and CDR2 from the germline V gene are SGHDN and FVKESK. The V and J ends lost 4 bases and 4 bases, in that order; junction bases with no gene match: 3.

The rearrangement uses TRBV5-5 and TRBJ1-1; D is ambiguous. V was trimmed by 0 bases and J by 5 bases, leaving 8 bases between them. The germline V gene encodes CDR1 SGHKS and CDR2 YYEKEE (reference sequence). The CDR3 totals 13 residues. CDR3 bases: TGTGCCAGCAGCTTGGTGGGGAAAACTGAAGCTTTCTTT. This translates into CASSLVGKTEAFF.